These T cell receptor beta chains were read from a single sample in a study of breast tumors, draining lymph nodes, adjacent tissues. TCRdb reprocessed the multiplex PCR reads with MiXCR, giving one entry per CDR3 protein. The sample has about 300,000 distinct CDR3 sequences, around 30% seen once. The sequenced sample was axillary lymph node tissue. The receptors stem from a female donor with breast cancer. Some clones in this sample may be carry-over from other donors' samples. CDR3s include the opening cysteine and the closing phenylalanine or tryptophan. Fields, in order: V gene, J gene, D gene, clone size, CDR3 protein, CDR3 DNA. D genes are given only for firm matches. Not all rows give a size; the values are once, few, many and, for expanded clones, a class.

v_gene: TRBV20-1; j_gene: TRBJ1-5; d_gene: -; abundance: many; CDR3aa: CSAREAGRKPQHF; CDR3nt: TGCAGTGCTAGAGAAGCAGGGCGCAAGCCCCAGCATTTT
v_gene: TRBV7-8; j_gene: TRBJ1-5; d_gene: -; abundance: -; CDR3aa: CASSLLPQREGLGETQHF; CDR3nt: TGTGCCAGCAGCCTTCTCCCCCAGCGGGAGGGCCTGGGGGAGACCCAGCATTTT
v_gene: TRBV30; j_gene: TRBJ1-3; d_gene: -; abundance: -; CDR3aa: CAWSGQGNTIYF; CDR3nt: TGTGCCTGGAGTGGGCAGGGAAACACCATATATTTT
v_gene: TRBV6-5; j_gene: TRBJ2-2; d_gene: -; abundance: -; CDR3aa: CASSKSGELFF; CDR3nt: TGTGCCAGCAGTAAATCCGGGGAGCTGTTTTTT
v_gene: TRBV10-3; j_gene: TRBJ2-1; d_gene: -; abundance: once; CDR3aa: CASSAGQRGPYDEQFF; CDR3nt: TGTGCCAGCAGTGCCGGACAGAGAGGCCCTTACGATGAGCAGTTCTTC
v_gene: TRBV10-1; j_gene: TRBJ1-6; d_gene: -; abundance: few; CDR3aa: CASSEFLNSPLHF; CDR3nt: TGCGCCAGCAGTGAGTTCCTAAATAGTCCCCTCCACTTT
v_gene: TRBV6-5; j_gene: TRBJ2-1; d_gene: TRBD1; abundance: -; CDR3aa: CASRSDRGHGNEQFF; CDR3nt: TGTGCCAGCAGATCCGACAGGGGACACGGCAATGAGCAGTTCTTC
v_gene: TRBV25-1; j_gene: TRBJ1-6; d_gene: TRBD1; abundance: many; CDR3aa: CASRGTGNNSPLHF; CDR3nt: TGTGCCAGCAGGGGGACAGGGAATAATTCACCCCTCCACTTT
v_gene: TRBV5-1; j_gene: TRBJ2-1; d_gene: -; abundance: many; CDR3aa: CASSLEAASYNEQFF; CDR3nt: TGCGCCAGCAGCTTGGAGGCGGCCTCCTACAATGAGCAGTTCTTC
v_gene: TRBV5-1; j_gene: TRBJ2-1; d_gene: -; abundance: many; CDR3aa: CASSFIGNEQFF; CDR3nt: TGCGCCAGCAGCTTCATAGGCAATGAGCAGTTCTTC
v_gene: TRBV24-1; j_gene: TRBJ1-4; d_gene: TRBD1; abundance: many; CDR3aa: CATSIRTGNEKLFF; CDR3nt: TGTGCCACCAGTATCCGGACAGGGAACGAAAAACTGTTTTTT
v_gene: TRBV9; j_gene: TRBJ2-7; d_gene: TRBD2; abundance: many; CDR3aa: CASSVAGGNNYEQYF; CDR3nt: TGTGCCAGCAGCGTAGCGGGAGGTAACAACTACGAGCAGTACTTC
v_gene: TRBV6-2/TRBV6-3; j_gene: TRBJ1-5; d_gene: TRBD1; abundance: few; CDR3aa: CASSHRGGSTQHF; CDR3nt: TGTGCCAGCAGCCACAGGGGTGGTTCGACCCAGCATTTT
v_gene: TRBV5-1; j_gene: TRBJ2-3; d_gene: -; abundance: many; CDR3aa: CASSDRPLSSTDTQYF; CDR3nt: TGCGCCAGCAGCGACCGCCCCCTATCCTCGACAGATACGCAGTATTTT
v_gene: TRBV11-2; j_gene: TRBJ2-5; d_gene: TRBD2; abundance: many; CDR3aa: CASSLGPGGETQYF; CDR3nt: TGTGCCAGCAGCTTAGGTCCGGGGGGAGAGACCCAGTACTTC
v_gene: TRBV4-1; j_gene: TRBJ2-7; d_gene: TRBD2; abundance: many; CDR3aa: CASSPRPRGGDYEQYF; CDR3nt: TGCGCCAGCAGCCCCAGACCCCGGGGGGGGGACTACGAGCAGTACTTC
v_gene: TRBV6-1; j_gene: TRBJ2-7; d_gene: -; abundance: many; CDR3aa: CASSLGDGSSYEQYF; CDR3nt: TGTGCCAGCAGTCTAGGTGATGGGAGCTCCTACGAGCAGTACTTC
v_gene: TRBV24-1; j_gene: TRBJ1-2; d_gene: -; abundance: many; CDR3aa: CATSDGDGPRHGYTF; CDR3nt: TGTGCCACCAGTGATGGGGACGGACCCCGCCATGGCTACACCTTC
v_gene: TRBV24-1; j_gene: TRBJ2-2; d_gene: -; abundance: many; CDR3aa: CATSLSTGELFF; CDR3nt: TGTGCCACCAGTTTGTCCACCGGGGAGCTGTTTTTT
v_gene: TRBV27; j_gene: TRBJ2-5; d_gene: -; abundance: -; CDR3aa: CAGSLSRTEGEETQYF; CDR3nt: TGTGCCGGCAGTTTATCTCGGACGGAGGGGGAAGAGACCCAGTACTTC
v_gene: TRBV19; j_gene: TRBJ2-1; d_gene: TRBD2; abundance: many; CDR3aa: CASRPSTGLAYNEQFF; CDR3nt: TGTGCCAGTAGACCTTCAACGGGACTAGCCTACAATGAGCAGTTCTTC
v_gene: TRBV19; j_gene: TRBJ1-1; d_gene: -; abundance: few; CDR3aa: CASSTRDGNTEAFF; CDR3nt: TGTGCCAGTAGTACCCGGGACGGGAACACTGAAGCTTTCTTT
v_gene: TRBV7-2; j_gene: TRBJ2-2; d_gene: -; abundance: many; CDR3aa: CASSSVERLFF; CDR3nt: TGTGCCAGCAGCTCGGTCGAGCGGCTGTTTTTT
v_gene: TRBV4-1; j_gene: TRBJ1-2; d_gene: -; abundance: -; CDR3aa: CASSHGGLLPNYGYTF; CDR3nt: TGCGCCAGCAGCCATGGGGGGCTCCTTCCTAACTATGGCTACACCTTC
v_gene: TRBV7-9; j_gene: TRBJ2-1; d_gene: TRBD2; abundance: -; CDR3aa: CASSPGLAGGGAYNEQSF; CDR3nt: TGCGCCAGCAGCCCCGGACTAGCGGGAGGGGGGGCCTACAATGAGCAGTCCTTC
v_gene: TRBV19; j_gene: TRBJ2-5; d_gene: -; abundance: many; CDR3aa: CASSQEQGGETQYF; CDR3nt: TGTGCCAGTAGTCAGGAACAGGGCGGAGAGACCCAGTACTTC
v_gene: TRBV5-1; j_gene: TRBJ2-1; d_gene: -; abundance: many; CDR3aa: CASSLWRDRDEQFF; CDR3nt: TGCGCCAGCAGCTTGTGGCGGGACCGGGATGAGCAGTTCTTC
v_gene: TRBV12-3/TRBV12-4; j_gene: TRBJ2-7; d_gene: TRBD2; abundance: -; CDR3aa: CAGSLSSGGYEQYF; CDR3nt: TGTGCCGGCAGTTTGTCTTCGGGGGGGTACGAGCAGTACTTC
v_gene: TRBV7-2; j_gene: TRBJ2-5; d_gene: -; abundance: -; CDR3aa: CASSLGMGAGETQYF; CDR3nt: TGCGCCAGCAGCTTAGGTATGGGGGCCGGGGAGACCCAGTACTTC
v_gene: TRBV4-3; j_gene: TRBJ2-7; d_gene: -; abundance: many; CDR3aa: CASSQGAAPSYEQYF; CDR3nt: TGCGCCAGCAGCCAGGGGGCAGCGCCTTCCTACGAGCAGTACTTC
v_gene: TRBV9; j_gene: TRBJ2-1; d_gene: -; abundance: many; CDR3aa: CASSTRSSYNEQFF; CDR3nt: TGTGCCAGCAGCACACGGAGTAGCTACAATGAGCAGTTCTTC
v_gene: TRBV9; j_gene: TRBJ2-7; d_gene: TRBD2; abundance: many; CDR3aa: CASSGGTSGIRGEQYF; CDR3nt: TGTGCCAGCAGCGGAGGGACTAGCGGAATTCGGGGCGAGCAGTACTTC
v_gene: TRBV4-2; j_gene: TRBJ2-7; d_gene: TRBD1; abundance: many; CDR3aa: CASSVTGATPLDEQYF; CDR3nt: TGTGCCAGCAGCGTCACAGGGGCGACCCCCTTGGACGAGCAGTACTTC
v_gene: TRBV24-1; j_gene: TRBJ2-3; d_gene: TRBD2; abundance: -; CDR3aa: CATSDRTSGRYNEQYF; CDR3nt: TGTGCCACCAGTGACCGGACTAGCGGACGCTACAATGAGCAGTATTTT
v_gene: TRBV7-9; j_gene: TRBJ1-5; d_gene: TRBD1; abundance: many; CDR3aa: CASSLAGTGTEPQHF; CDR3nt: TGTGCCAGCAGCTTGGCCGGGACAGGGACGGAGCCCCAGCATTTT
v_gene: TRBV19; j_gene: TRBJ1-1; d_gene: -; abundance: -; CDR3aa: CASSISLNTEAFF; CDR3nt: TGTGCCAGTAGTATAAGCCTGAACACTGAAGCTTTCTTT
v_gene: TRBV7-2; j_gene: TRBJ2-2; d_gene: -; abundance: -; CDR3aa: CASSRWASNTGELFF; CDR3nt: TGTGCCAGCAGCCGCTGGGCCTCGAACACCGGGGAGCTGTTTTTT
v_gene: TRBV20-1; j_gene: TRBJ1-5; d_gene: TRBD1; abundance: -; CDR3aa: CSAPDRVTPDF; CDR3nt: TGCAGTGCACCTGACAGGGTTACCCCGGACTTT
v_gene: TRBV3-1; j_gene: TRBJ2-5; d_gene: -; abundance: few; CDR3aa: CASSQAGNIVGETQYF; CDR3nt: TGTGCCAGCAGCCAAGCCGGGAACATTGTAGGAGAGACCCAGTACTTC
v_gene: TRBV30; j_gene: TRBJ1-2; d_gene: -; abundance: -; CDR3aa: CAWKGEGYGYTF; CDR3nt: TGTGCCTGGAAAGGGGAAGGATATGGCTACACCTTC
v_gene: TRBV24-1; j_gene: TRBJ2-3; d_gene: -; abundance: -; CDR3aa: CATMEKLSPTDTQYF; CDR3nt: TGTGCCACCATGGAGAAGTTAAGTCCCACAGATACGCAGTATTTT
v_gene: TRBV5-5; j_gene: TRBJ1-2; d_gene: -; abundance: -; CDR3aa: CASSLTRADNYGYTF; CDR3nt: TGTGCCAGCAGCTTAACCCGGGCCGATAATTATGGCTACACCTTC
v_gene: TRBV12-3/TRBV12-4; j_gene: TRBJ2-2; d_gene: TRBD2; abundance: many; CDR3aa: CASSSWAGTSGQNTGELFF; CDR3nt: TGTGCCAGCAGTTCGTGGGCGGGGACTAGCGGACAGAACACCGGGGAGCTGTTTTTT